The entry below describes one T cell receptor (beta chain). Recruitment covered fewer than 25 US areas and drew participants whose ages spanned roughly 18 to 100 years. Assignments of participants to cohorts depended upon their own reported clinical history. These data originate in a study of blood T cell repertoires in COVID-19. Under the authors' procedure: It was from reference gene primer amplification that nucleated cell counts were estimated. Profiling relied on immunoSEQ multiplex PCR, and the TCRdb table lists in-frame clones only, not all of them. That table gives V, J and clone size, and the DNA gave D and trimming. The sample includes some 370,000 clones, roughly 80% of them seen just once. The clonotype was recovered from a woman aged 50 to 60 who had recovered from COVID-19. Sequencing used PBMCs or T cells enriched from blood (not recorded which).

CDR3 DNA: TGTGCCAGTAGTCTGGGGCACACTGAAGCTTTCTTT. It yields the protein CASSLGHTEAFF. V gene TRBV19 combines with J gene TRBJ1-1, with D possibly matching TRBD1 (5 bases). The CDR3 runs 12 residues. Germline assignment: CDR1 LNHDA and CDR2 SQIVND (reference sequence). Trimming shortened V by 5 bases and J by 3 bases, and 7 bases separated the two germline ends.